What follows are 25 T cell receptor beta chains derived from one specimen sequenced in a study of OX40 agonist ivuxolimab in advanced cancers. Sequencing was performed with immunoSEQ multiplex PCR; in TCRdb, only in-frame clones are kept and a portion is missing. Of roughly 49,000 clones in the sample, 75% to 90% are singletons; the top ten hold 40% to 65%. Sequenced material: CD4+ or CD8+ T cells sorted from blood, taken in a trial of the OX40 agonist ivuxolimab. Receptors were obtained from an adult with an advanced solid tumor such as melanoma, head and neck, liver or kidney cancer.

The rearrangement links TRBV6-6 to TRBJ2-7; D remains ambiguous. The V and J ends lost 2 bases and 4 bases respectively, with 6 bases between them. This CDR3 comprises 12 residues. In germline, CDR1 is MNHNY, CDR2 SVGAGI (reference sequence). CDR3 loop: CASSYTAYEQYF. As DNA, the CDR3 is TGTGCCAGCAGTTACACGGCTTACGAGCAGTACTTC.

The CDR3 here is CASNRGLTGYGYTF. The CDR3 DNA reads as TGTGCCAGCAACCGGGGGCTTACAGGGTATGGCTACACCTTC. The gene calls are TRBV2 and TRBJ1-2; D is perhaps TRBD1 (6 bases). Germline V gene sequence: CDR1 SNHLY, CDR2 FYNNEI. Trimming removed 7 bases at V and 5 bases at J, with 17 bases between. This CDR3 comprises 14 residues.

The chain joins TRBV18 to TRBJ2-3, with D hard to call. CDR1 and CDR2 from the germline V gene are KGHSH and LQKENI. V gave up 3 bases and J gave up 1 base, with 11 bases separating them. This CDR3 contains 15 residues. CDR3 coding DNA: TGTGCCAGCTCACCGGAGTTCCAGGGCACAGATACGCAGTATTTT. Protein product: CASSPEFQGTDTQYF.

The chain is built from TRBV9 and TRBJ1-5, with D hard to call. The CDR3 spans 13 residues. The germline V gene has CDR1 SGDLS and CDR2 YYNGEE. V lost 0 bases, J lost 0 bases, and 1 base lay in between. This CDR3 reads CASSVGSNQPQHF. The CDR3, as DNA: TGTGCCAGCAGCGTAGGTAGCAATCAGCCCCAGCATTTT. Variable domain in full (rest from reference TRBV9 and TRBJ1-5): DSGVTQTPKHLITATGQRVTLRCSPRSGDLSVYWYQQSLDQGLQFLIQYYNGEERAKGNILERFSAQQFPDLHSELNLSSLELGDSALYFCASSVGSNQPQHFGDGTRLSIL.

This clone was observed a handful of times. This rearrangement joins TRBV7-2 to TRBJ2-1; TRBD2 aligns across 8 bases. This CDR3 region has 19 residues. From germline, CDR1 is SGHTA and CDR2 FQGNSA. V shed 1 base, J shed 9 bases, and the junction held 20 bases outside the gene matches. The chain's CDR3 is CASSLGVVKRGFQGGEQFF. The CDR3 DNA reads as TGTGCCAGCAGCTTAGGGGTGGTAAAGCGGGGGTTCCAGGGAGGTGAGCAGTTCTTC. Based on the CDR3 plus reference TRBV7-2 and TRBJ2-1, the full variable domain is GAGVSQSPSNKVTEKGKDVELRCDPISGHTALYWYRQSLGQGLEFLIYFQGNSAPDKSGLPSDRFSAERTGGSVSTLTIQRTQQEDSAVYLCASSLGVVKRGFQGGEQFFGPGTRLTVL.

The chain carries TRBV13 and TRBJ2-5, with 10 nucleotides matching TRBD2. CDR3 length: 17 amino acids. With V trimmed by 2 bases and J by 5 bases, 11 bases remained unmatched. CDR1 is PRHDT and CDR2 is FYEKMQ in the germline V gene (reference sequence). The CDR3 reads CASSLRDSGRLGETQYF. The CDR3 DNA is TGTGCCAGCAGCTTAAGAGATAGCGGGAGGTTGGGGGAGACCCAGTACTTC.

The chain is built from TRBV6-1 and TRBJ2-5; 7 positions match TRBD1. There are 13 residues in the CDR3. Germline V gene data show CDR1 as MNHNS and CDR2 as SASEGT. V trimming: 6 bases; J trimming: 5 bases; junction bases outside the gene matches: 6. CDR3 residues: CASSLQGPETQYF. DNA of the CDR3: TGTGCCAGCAGCCTACAGGGGCCGGAGACCCAGTACTTC.

The CDR3 DNA is TGTGCCAGCACGTGGACAGGGGGTTATGGGGCCAACGTCCTGACTTTC. As protein: CASTWTGGYGANVLTF. This chain joins TRBV11-2 and TRBJ2-6, with 10 bases identical to TRBD1. The trim removed 7 bases at V and 3 bases at J, leaving 6 bases unmatched. Per the germline V gene, CDR1 is SGHAT and CDR2 is FQNNGV. The CDR3 length is 16 residues.

The rearrangement uses TRBV19 and TRBJ1-1, with no clear D. The CDR3 has 13 amino acids. V was clipped by 2 bases and J by 1 base, with 5 bases between them. Per germline, CDR1 LNHDA and CDR2 SQIVND (reference sequence). This chain's CDR3 is CASSISRNTEAFF. Written as DNA, the CDR3 is TGTGCCAGTAGTATAAGCAGGAACACTGAAGCTTTCTTT.

V gene TRBV11-3 combines with J gene TRBJ2-3, with D hard to call. The germline V gene encodes CDR1 SGHNT and CDR2 YENEEA. The CDR3 contains 14 residues. V gave up 5 bases and J gave up 2 bases, with 11 bases separating them. CDR3 coding DNA: TGTGCCAGCAGCCTCCAAGGCCACACAGATACGCAGTATTTT. Translation gives CASSLQGHTDTQYF.

This chain joins TRBV11-2 and TRBJ2-7; a possible D gene is TRBD2 (6 bases). Germline CDR1 and CDR2: SGHAT and FQNNGV. Trimming took 1 base from V and 4 from J, leaving 8 bases between them. This CDR3 contains 13 residues. CDR3 residues: CASSLGGVYEQYF. The CDR3 DNA sequence: TGTGCCAGCAGCTTAGGGGGGGTTTACGAGCAGTACTTC.

V usage is TRBV6-1 and J usage is TRBJ2-7, with D perhaps assigned TRBD1 or TRBD2 (5 bases each). The germline V gene encodes CDR1 MNHNS and CDR2 SASEGT. This CDR3 spans 15 amino acids. Trimming removed 2 bases from V and 6 bases from J, with 17 bases in between. CDR3 loop: CASSELGTFVPEQYF. The CDR3 nucleotides are TGTGCCAGCAGTGAATTGGGGACCTTCGTTCCCGAGCAGTACTTC.

This clone was recorded a few times. The chain carries TRBV5-1 and TRBJ2-7; 8 bases map to TRBD1. Germline lookup yields CDR1 SGHRS and CDR2 YFSETQ. This CDR3 spans 14 amino acids. After removal of 0 bases from V and 4 bases from J, the junction contained 3 bases not matched to a gene. The chain's CDR3 is CASSLGQGLYEQYF. The CDR3 region has the DNA TGCGCCAGCAGCTTGGGACAGGGGTTATACGAGCAGTACTTC.

This clone came up many times. J is TRBJ2-7 and V is TRBV9; D remains ambiguous. V shed 0 bases and J shed 0 bases, with 10 bases lying between them. The CDR3 spans 15 residues. Per germline, CDR1 SGDLS and CDR2 YYNGEE. The CDR3 coding sequence is TGTGCCAGCAGCGTAGGGGCTGCTAGCTCCTACGAGCAGTACTTC. This codes for CASSVGAASSYEQYF.

V usage is TRBV7-2 and J usage is TRBJ2-3; 8 bases are shared with TRBD2. The V and J ends lost 3 bases and 0 bases, in that order; junction bases with no gene match: 5. The CDR3 is 16 amino acids. The germline V gene has CDR1 SGHTA and CDR2 FQGNSA. Written as DNA, the CDR3 is TGTGCCAGCAGCTTCGGACTAGCTACTAGCACAGATACGCAGTATTTT. It specifies CASSFGLATSTDTQYF.

The CDR3 coding sequence is TGTGCCAGCAGCGGCTCTAGCGGGAGGACTCTGAATGAGCAGTTCTTC. Protein: CASSGSSGRTLNEQFF. The gene calls are TRBV5-4 and TRBJ2-1; 11 bases are shared with TRBD2. V dropped 4 bases and J dropped 7; count of bases not matched to a gene: 10. Germline values: CDR1 SGHNT, CDR2 YYREEE (reference sequence). The CDR3 is 16 residues long. The full variable domain, with the rest looked up from reference TRBV5-4 and TRBJ2-1, is ETGVTQSPTHLIKTRGQQVTLRCSSQSGHNTVSWYQQALGQGPQFIFQYYREEENGRGNFPPRFSGLQFPNYSSELNVNALELDDSALYLCASSGSSGRTLNEQFFGPGTRLTVL.

This clone was counted once. The chain is built from TRBV9 and TRBJ2-5; 10 bases match TRBD1. The length of the CDR3 is 15 residues. Trimming cost V 4 bases and J 5 bases; bases outside gene matches: 8. Per the germline V gene, CDR1 is SGDLS and CDR2 is YYNGEE. This chain's CDR3 is CASSQDWDRGETQYF. DNA for the CDR3: TGTGCCAGCAGCCAAGACTGGGACAGGGGTGAGACCCAGTACTTC.

This clone was recorded only once. The chain has TRBV6-6 and TRBJ2-3; no clear D gene. Germline CDR1 is MNHNY and CDR2 is SVGAGI (reference sequence). Trimming removed 2 bases from V and 0 bases from J, with 12 bases in between. The CDR3 loop spans 16 amino acids. DNA for the CDR3: TGTGCCAGCAGTTACCGGCCCCCACCTAGCACAGATACGCAGTATTTT. Amino acid sequence: CASSYRPPPSTDTQYF.

CDR3 nucleotide sequence: TGTGCCAGCAGCCAGGTAGCGATCGGCTACGAGCAGTACTTC. Amino acid sequence: CASSQVAIGYEQYF. The rearrangement links TRBV7-9 to TRBJ2-7; maybe TRBD2 (5 bases). CDR1 is SEHNR and CDR2 is FQNEAQ in the germline V gene (reference sequence). V lost 5 bases and J lost 3, with 14 bases in between. This CDR3 region has 14 residues.

This chain joins TRBV6-4 and TRBJ1-2; D uncertain. Germline CDR1 reads MRHNA; CDR2 reads SNTAGT. The CDR3 runs to 13 residues. V shed 2 bases and J shed 3 bases, with 7 bases lying between them. DNA for the CDR3: TGTGCCAGCAGTGACGCGCCCCACTATGGCTACACCTTC. Protein sequence: CASSDAPHYGYTF.

This clone has just one count. The chain recombines TRBV9 with TRBJ2-1; 7 nucleotides align to TRBD2. V dropped 0 bases and J dropped 2; count of bases not matched to a gene: 2. The CDR3 covers 15 residues. The V gene's germline CDR1 is SGDLS and CDR2 YYNGEE. CDR3 loop: CASSVGGLPYNEQFF. In nucleotides, the CDR3 is TGTGCCAGCAGCGTAGGGGGACTACCCTACAATGAGCAGTTCTTC.

J is TRBJ1-4 and V is TRBV18; D remains ambiguous. V was trimmed by 2 bases and J by 5 bases, leaving 9 bases between them. This CDR3 contains 14 residues. Looked up from germline, CDR1 is KGHSH and CDR2 is LQKENI. Here the CDR3 DNA reads TGTGCCAGCTCACCATACAGTTTAAATGAAAAACTGTTTTTT. This sequence encodes CASSPYSLNEKLFF.

J is TRBJ1-2 and V is TRBV20-1; D remains unclear. The CDR3 has 8 residues. V was trimmed by 6 bases and J by 6 bases, leaving 2 bases between them. Germline V lookup: CDR1 DFQATT, CDR2 SNEGSKA (reference sequence). CDR3 nucleotides: TGCAGTGCCAATGGCTACACCTTC. It is translated as CSANGYTF.

The genes are TRBV18 and TRBJ2-1, with 10 bases aligning to TRBD2. Per germline, CDR1 KGHSH and CDR2 LQKENI. The CDR3 loop spans 14 amino acids. V lost 4 bases to trimming and J lost 5 bases; unmatched junction nucleotides: 2. The CDR3 DNA sequence: TGTGCCAGCTCACTAGGGACTAGCGACAATGAGCAGTTCTTC. Protein sequence: CASSLGTSDNEQFF.

The chain employs TRBV10-3 and TRBJ1-1; 10 nucleotides line up with TRBD1. CDR3 size: 17 residues. Trimming at V came to 5 bases and at J to 1 base, leaving 10 bases not matched to a gene. Germline V gene lookup returns CDR1 ENHRY and CDR2 SYGVKD. The CDR3 nucleotides are TGTGCCATCAGTCCGATGGGACAGGGGAAAGGGAACACTGAAGCTTTCTTT. This encodes CAISPMGQGKGNTEAFF.